This T cell receptor beta chain is drawn from a study of shared clonotypes between healthy human individuals. V shed 5 bases and J shed 5 bases, with 15 bases lying between them. The CDR3 runs 14 residues. CDR1 SEHNR and CDR2 FQNEAQ come from the germline V gene (reference sequence). TCRdb's copy holds only in-frame clones and misses some; the assay was immunoSEQ multiplex PCR. The sample lists approximately 2,300,000 clones; 85% to 95% were seen once. The source is a man aged 18-30 years in good health. Some clones in this sample may be carry-over from other donors' samples. Sequencing input: naive CD4+ T cells from PBMCs. Subset reported: CD45RA+ positively selected. This rearrangement joins TRBV7-9 to TRBJ1-1; D remains unclear. Here the CDR3 DNA reads TGTGCCAGCAGCCTTGGGCAGGCGGGAACTGAAGCTTTCTTT. As protein: CASSLGQAGTEAFF.